Reported below is one T cell receptor beta chain. Its specificity is not known. The record originates from a study of shared clonotypes between healthy human individuals. General study points: With few donors, the genetic and exposure-history diversity represented was limited.

There are 15 residues in the CDR3. The V and J ends lost 1 base and 6 bases respectively, with 15 bases between them. Germline V gene lookup returns CDR1 MNHEY and CDR2 SMNVEV (reference sequence). Sequencing was performed with immunoSEQ multiplex PCR; in TCRdb, only in-frame clones are kept and a portion is missing. Here the sample spans 2 million to 2.5 million clones, about nine tenths being singletons. The chain couples TRBV27 to TRBJ1-2; D gene unclear. This clonotype was obtained from a young man in good health. Some clones in this sample may be carry-over from other donors' samples. The sample comprised naive CD4+ T cells from PBMCs. Subset defined: CD45RA+ positively selected. The CDR3 DNA sequence: TGTGCCAGCAGTTTATGGCCATTAAGGGAAGATGGCTACACCTTC. This translates into CASSLWPLREDGYTF.